A single sample gave rise to the 29 T cell receptor beta chains below, sequenced in a study of cytomegalovirus exposure and HLA in healthy donors (dated by TCRdb to the late 2010s). Receptors were amplified or captured by the immunoSEQ multiplex PCR assay. As stored in TCRdb, this immuneACCESS dataset retains in-frame rearrangements with V and J assigned. A fraction of the clones does not appear; measured against another copy, unresolved V genes explain less than half of the discrepancy, and the remainder lacks a known reason. This sample gives 140,000 or so clones in total; about nine tenths of them show up just once. 4.5% of the sample is held by the ten biggest clonotypes. Input material: PBMCs. Receptors were obtained from a man younger than 30 in good health and CMV-seropositive.

The V gene is TRBV30, the J gene TRBJ1-2; TRBD1 aligns across 8 bases. Germline assignment: CDR1 GTSNPN and CDR2 SVGIG (reference sequence). The CDR3 sequence is 16 residues long. J was trimmed by 8 bases and V by 0 bases; bases with no gene match: 14. The CDR3 DNA is TGTGCCTGGAGTGTGCTCCCCCAGCAGGGGGCGGGAGGCTACACCTTC. It codes for CAWSVLPQQGAGGYTF.

V gene TRBV4-1 combines with J gene TRBJ2-1, with D possibly TRBD1 on 5 matching bases. V lost 0 bases and J 3 bases, leaving 12 bases between the germline ends. CDR3 length: 16 amino acids. Germline CDR1 reads MGHRA; CDR2 reads YSYEKL. The CDR3 loop reads CASSQDWTRYYNEQFF. CDR3 sequence (DNA): TGCGCCAGCAGCCAAGATTGGACACGATACTACAATGAGCAGTTCTTC.

V gene TRBV6-1 combines with J gene TRBJ2-7; D remains ambiguous. This CDR3 is built from 16 residues. The V gene lost 2 bases and the J gene lost 2 bases, with 16 bases spanning the gap. Germline V gene data show CDR1 as MNHNS and CDR2 as SASEGT. CDR3 bases: TGTGCCAGCAGTGAAATAGAGTGGGCAGGTACCTACGAGCAGTACTTC. Protein: CASSEIEWAGTYEQYF.

The chain combines TRBV5-1 with TRBJ2-6; D is undetermined. V gave up 2 bases and J gave up 0 bases, with 6 bases separating them. CDR1 is SGHRS and CDR2 is YFSETQ in the germline V gene. This CDR3 is 15 amino acids long. CDR3 in amino acids: CASSLAGSGANVLTF. CDR3 nucleotide sequence: TGCGCCAGCAGCTTAGCCGGCTCTGGGGCCAACGTCCTGACTTTC.

The V gene is TRBV27, the J gene TRBJ2-1; 11 bases agree with TRBD2. This CDR3 has 15 residues. CDR1 MNHEY and CDR2 SMNVEV come from the germline V gene (reference sequence). The V and J ends lost 3 bases and 2 bases, in that order; junction bases with no gene match: 0. The CDR3 bases are TGTGCCAGCAGTTTGGGACTAGCGGCCTACAATGAGCAGTTCTTC. Protein sequence: CASSLGLAAYNEQFF.

The V call is TRBV27, the J call TRBJ2-1; D is ambiguous. The germline V gene has CDR1 MNHEY and CDR2 SMNVEV (reference sequence). This CDR3 comprises 11 residues. V dropped 8 bases and J dropped 4 bases, with 6 bases sitting between them. In DNA form, the CDR3 reads TGTGCCAGCCGAGGTTACAATGAGCAGTTCTTC. Translation: CASRGYNEQFF.

The chain carries TRBV5-1 and TRBJ2-2; D is possibly TRBD1 (6 bases). Germline-derived CDR1 and CDR2 are SGHRS and YFSETQ. V shed 0 bases and J shed 2 bases, with 11 bases lying between them. The CDR3 extends over 16 amino acids. The CDR3 sequence: CASSLGGTPNTGELFF. DNA for the CDR3: TGCGCCAGCAGCTTGGGTGGGACACCTAACACCGGGGAGCTGTTTTTT.

This clone was recorded once. The chain combines TRBV7-3 with TRBJ2-1, with D possibly matching TRBD2 (7 bases). CDR1 and CDR2 (germline): SGHTA, FQGTGA. The CDR3 has 15 residues. V was shortened by 1 base and J by 7 bases, with 14 bases between the two germline ends. The CDR3 DNA is TGTGCCAGCAGCTTAAACCGGGGGGCCAGGAATGAGCAGTTCTTC. This translates into CASSLNRGARNEQFF.

The chain has TRBV7-9 and TRBJ1-1; D possibly corresponds to TRBD1 (5 bases). CDR3 length equals 15 residues. The V end lost 2 bases, the J end lost 2 bases, and 12 bases lay between the germline ends. Germline CDR1 SEHNR, CDR2 FQNEAQ (reference sequence). Written as DNA, the CDR3 is TGTGCCAGCAGCTTACGTCGGTGGGGCAACACTGAAGCTTTCTTT. This gives the protein CASSLRRWGNTEAFF.

This chain joins TRBV5-6 and TRBJ2-3; unclear D gene. Germline CDR1 SGHDT, CDR2 YYEEEE. V lost 4 bases and J 0 bases, leaving 12 bases between the germline ends. The CDR3 length is 15 residues. The CDR3 DNA follows: TGTGCCAGCAGCCCGGTCACTGCTAGCACAGATACGCAGTATTTT. Its protein is CASSPVTASTDTQYF.

V gene TRBV4-1 combines with J gene TRBJ1-5; no clear D. The germline V gene has CDR1 MGHRA and CDR2 YSYEKL. CDR3 length equals 13 residues. With 0 bases removed from V and 7 bases from J, the gap between germline ends came to 7 bases. DNA for the CDR3: TGCGCCAGCAGCCAAGATCAAAAACAGCCCCAGCATTTT. This gives the protein CASSQDQKQPQHF.

The V and J genes are TRBV23-1 and TRBJ2-2, with D perhaps TRBD1 (5 bases). TRBV23-1 is noted as an ORF with a role that remains uncertain. V was trimmed by 2 bases and J by 7 bases, leaving 11 bases between them. CDR3 length: 14 residues. The CDR3 spells CASSQRGEGGELFF. CDR3 sequence (DNA): TGCGCCAGCAGTCAAAGGGGCGAAGGCGGGGAGCTGTTTTTT.

This chain uses TRBV18 with TRBJ2-7; the match to TRBD1 covers 9 bases. The CDR3 sequence is 15 residues long. The trim removed 2 bases at V and 6 bases at J, leaving 8 bases unmatched. Germline CDR1 KGHSH, CDR2 LQKENI. CDR3 bases: TGTGCCAGCTCACCATTCGACAGGGGGGTTAGCGAGCAGTACTTC. Protein: CASSPFDRGVSEQYF.

The CDR3 sequence: CASSLKQGLDQPQHF. The CDR3 DNA reads as TGTGCCAGCAGTCTGAAACAGGGGTTGGATCAGCCCCAGCATTTT. The chain is built from TRBV6-1 and TRBJ1-5, with 7 bases aligning to TRBD1. CDR3 length equals 15 residues. Germline V gene lookup returns CDR1 MNHNS and CDR2 SASEGT. J lost 5 bases, V lost 5 bases, and 9 bases had no gene match.

CDR3 nucleotide sequence: TGTGCCTGGTCAGGAGGCAGGGGGTATCAGCCCCAGCATTTT. Its protein product is CAWSGGRGYQPQHF. The V gene is TRBV30, the J gene TRBJ1-5; 7 positions agree with TRBD1. Germline values: CDR1 GTSNPN, CDR2 SVGIG (reference sequence). With 5 bases clipped from V and 5 bases from J, the junction kept 9 bases outside the gene matches. There are 14 residues in the CDR3.

This chain uses TRBV6-5 with TRBJ2-2; 8 bases line up with TRBD2. The CDR3 loop spans 16 amino acids. V lost 1 base to trimming and J lost 6 bases; unmatched junction nucleotides: 7. The germline gives CDR1 MNHEY, CDR2 SVGAGI. The chain's CDR3 is CASSYLVAGRAGELFF. DNA of the CDR3: TGTGCCAGCAGTTACTTAGTAGCGGGACGAGCCGGGGAGCTGTTTTTT.

J is TRBJ1-1 and V is TRBV5-1, with 9 bases matching TRBD1. This CDR3 has 15 amino acids. Germline-derived CDR1 and CDR2 are SGHRS and YFSETQ. V was pared by 3 bases and J by 2 bases, with 5 bases of the junction left unmatched. The CDR3 protein is CASSSLGQGNTEAFF. CDR3 nucleotide sequence: TGCGCCAGCAGCTCCCTGGGACAGGGCAACACTGAAGCTTTCTTT.

Only a few counts were recorded for this clone. The genes are TRBV20-1 and TRBJ1-4, with 7 bases that match TRBD1. J was trimmed by 13 bases and V by 3 bases; bases with no gene match: 2. Germline V gene data show CDR1 as DFQATT and CDR2 as SNEGSKA (reference sequence). This CDR3 spans 10 amino acids. The CDR3 loop reads CSASRQGLFF. The DNA of the CDR3 is TGCAGTGCTAGTAGACAGGGACTGTTTTTT.

V and J are TRBV15 and TRBJ2-3; D gene unclear. Trimming took 4 bases from V and 6 from J, leaving 14 bases between them. Germline CDR1 and CDR2: LNHNV and YYDKDF (reference sequence). This CDR3 has 14 residues. In DNA form, the CDR3 reads TGTGCCACCAGCATGACCCTCAAGGAGGATACGCAGTATTTT. Protein sequence: CATSMTLKEDTQYF.

The chain combines TRBV7-6 with TRBJ2-7; D remains ambiguous. Trimming removed 4 bases from V and 3 bases from J, with 4 bases in between. CDR1 is SGHVS, CDR2 FNYEAQ, per germline. This CDR3 comprises 11 residues. The CDR3 nucleotides read TGTGCCAGCAGCTCCAACTACGAGCAGTACTTC. This gives the protein CASSSNYEQYF.

This sequence joins TRBV19 and TRBJ1-5; 7 bases are a match to TRBD1. The CDR3 runs to 15 residues. V shed 7 bases and J 4 bases; nucleotides not matched to a gene: 10. Per germline, CDR1 LNHDA and CDR2 SQIVND (reference sequence). CDR3 DNA: TGTGCCAGTAATTTATTCGGGACAGAAAATCAGCCCCAGCATTTT. Protein product: CASNLFGTENQPQHF.

This chain joins TRBV5-6 and TRBJ2-3; D possibly corresponds to TRBD1 (6 bases). Between the trimmed V and J ends, which lost 4 bases and 1 base, there was a span of 13 bases. This CDR3 is 15 amino acids long. The germline gives CDR1 SGHDT, CDR2 YYEEEE. CDR3 bases: TGTGCCAGCAGCCCGGGCCCAGGGGGCACAGATACGCAGTATTTT. It codes for CASSPGPGGTDTQYF.

The chain joins TRBV7-9 to TRBJ2-1; 11 bases line up with TRBD2. Trimming at V came to 7 bases and at J to 3 bases, leaving 5 bases not matched to a gene. The CDR3 extends over 15 amino acids. Germline V gene sequence: CDR1 SEHNR, CDR2 FQNEAQ (reference sequence). CDR3 in amino acids: CASNAGLAGYNEQFF. CDR3 in DNA: TGTGCCAGCAACGCCGGACTAGCGGGCTACAATGAGCAGTTCTTC.

The chain joins TRBV5-1 to TRBJ1-5; D remains ambiguous. Germline V gives CDR1 SGHRS, CDR2 YFSETQ. The CDR3 is 14 residues long. V was shortened by 3 bases and J by 4 bases, with 11 bases between the two germline ends. The CDR3 is CASSYDPGNQPQHF. CDR3 nucleotide sequence: TGCGCCAGCAGCTACGACCCGGGGAATCAGCCCCAGCATTTT.

V usage is TRBV6-1 and J usage is TRBJ2-5, with 8 bases matching TRBD1. This CDR3 region has 13 residues. Per germline, CDR1 MNHNS and CDR2 SASEGT. J was trimmed by 4 bases and V by 7 bases; bases with no gene match: 5. CDR3 in DNA: TGTGCCAGCACCCGACAGGGGAGAGAGACCCAGTACTTC. This codes for CASTRQGRETQYF.

Notes on this clone: At one boundary the junction diverges from the germline segment, which might be a read error. The chain employs TRBV7-7 and TRBJ2-5; D is possibly TRBD2 (7 bases). Germline CDR1 is SSHAT and CDR2 is FNYEAQ (reference sequence). This CDR3 has 14 residues. CDR3 sequence: CASSLAGAQETQYF. DNA of the CDR3: TGTGCTAGCAGCTTGGCGGGGGCCCAAGAGACCCAGTACTTC.

The rearrangement uses TRBV30 and TRBJ2-1; 7 bases align to TRBD1. CDR3 length: 16 amino acids. Germline CDR1 GTSNPN, CDR2 SVGIG (reference sequence). V gave up 0 bases and J gave up 4 bases; unmatched junction bases: 9. CDR3 nucleotides: TGTGCCTGGAGTGTCGACAGGGCAAGTCTGTACAATGAGCAGTTCTTC. Translating it yields CAWSVDRASLYNEQFF.

The rearrangement uses TRBV19 and TRBJ1-5, with 9 bases matching TRBD1. Unmatched junction bases numbered 6, after V lost 0 bases and J lost 9 bases. The germline V gene has CDR1 LNHDA and CDR2 SQIVND (reference sequence). This CDR3 is built from 15 residues. CDR3 sequence (DNA): TGTGCCAGTAGTATAGATACAGGGGGCTGGCGGCCCCAGCATTTT. It translates to CASSIDTGGWRPQHF.

The V and J genes are TRBV27 and TRBJ2-1; 7 bases are a match to TRBD1. This CDR3 has 15 amino acids. Germline V CDR1 and CDR2: MNHEY, SMNVEV (reference sequence). The trim removed 2 bases at V and 4 bases at J, leaving 5 bases unmatched. The CDR3 DNA reads as TGTGCCAGCAGTTTAGGGGGACAGAATTACAATGAGCAGTTCTTC. Amino acids: CASSLGGQNYNEQFF.